This T cell receptor beta chain was identified in a study of tumor and adjacent non-tumor tissue in lung cancer. Study overall: Patients comprised approximately eleven adenocarcinoma, a couple of squamous cell carcinoma and 1 small cell lung cancer. The patients, 10 men and 5 women, were about 31 to 76 with stage I to III disease.

The CDR3 sequence is 14 residues long. Broader study findings: TCR diversity was significantly greater in tumor than normal lung tissue.

Worth noting for this clonotype: Its antigen is unidentified. Mismatch with germline at one junction end may stem from a read error.

TCRbeta libraries were built with three rounds of nested PCR, modified from ARM-PCR. A single record per CDR3 protein comes from TCRdb applying MiXCR to the multiplex PCR reads. This table has about 110,000 distinct CDR3 sequences, 75% appearing once. This sample's RNA came from whole unsorted tissue. Newly diagnosed lung cancer patients had thoracic surgery in China, August–late 2014, without prior chemotherapy. The chain uses TRBV12-3 or TRBV12-4 and TRBJ1-1; D unresolved. The source is a woman in her sixties with non-small cell lung cancer. The sequencing input was lung tumor tissue. The CDR3 sequence: CASSLWRLNTEAVF. CDR3 nucleotides: TGTGCCAGCAGTTTATGGCGGCTGAACACTGAAGCTGTCTTT.